The present entry profiles one T cell receptor (beta chain) with its context. This specimen belongs to a study of blood T cell repertoires in COVID-19. Some clones are missing from TCRdb's copy, which holds only in-frame ones; the method was immunoSEQ multiplex PCR. The table records about 200,000 clones, around four fifths of them present only once. The germline V gene has CDR1 SGHNT and CDR2 YYREEE (reference sequence). J gave up 5 bases and V 0 bases, and 4 bases lay outside the gene matches. There are 16 residues in the CDR3. Sequencing was carried out using PBMCs or T cells enriched from blood (not recorded which). This sequence joins TRBV5-4 and TRBJ2-3; TRBD2 aligns across 12 bases. This clonotype was obtained from a man aged 35-49 years who had recovered from COVID-19. This CDR3 reads CASSLASGRARDTQYF. In DNA, the CDR3 is TGTGCCAGCAGCTTGGCTAGCGGGAGGGCTAGAGATACGCAGTATTTT.